This T cell receptor beta chain was found in a study of shared clonotypes between healthy human individuals. General study findings and limits: Generally, naive subsets (rather than memory subsets) showed larger estimated richness. A few donors had around 5% of their naive CD4 clonotypes in common. Generation of non-shared clonotypes was less probable than generation of clonotypes shared by all four donors.

TCRdb keeps only in-frame clones here, not all; method: immunoSEQ multiplex PCR. Of over 95,000 clones listed, roughly 70% were seen once; the top ten hold roughly 24%. Remarks on this clone: Its specificity is unknown.

This CDR3 is built from 16 residues. Germline CDR1 SGHRS, CDR2 YFSETQ. Trimming removed 2 bases from V and 7 bases from J; junction bases left unmatched: 7. This rearrangement joins TRBV5-1 to TRBJ2-2; 11 bases map to TRBD2. This TCR derives from a woman aged 25 to 39 in good health. The sequenced sample consisted of memory CD8+ T cells sorted from blood. Subset: CD45RO+ cells pooled with CCR7-negative TemRA cells. The CDR3 sequence: CASSFPTSGKNGELFF. In DNA, the CDR3 is TGCGCCAGCAGCTTTCCGACTAGCGGGAAGAACGGGGAGCTGTTTTTT.